These 6 T cell receptor beta chains share one sample of origin, sequenced in a study of cytomegalovirus exposure and HLA in healthy donors. The PCR had 60 Vbeta and 13 Jbeta primers. TCRdb's table, derived via immunoSEQ multiplex PCR, lists solely in-frame clones and lacks some. In the table there are under 150,000 clones, roughly 65% of which are singletons. What was sequenced was PBMCs. The receptor source for this set is a man in his forties in good health and CMV-seropositive.

This clone was picked up a small number of times. This rearrangement joins TRBV28 to TRBJ1-3; D remains unclear. CDR3 length equals 14 residues. Trimming took off 1 base at V and 3 bases at J, with 7 bases between the two ends. Looked up from germline, CDR1 is MDHEN and CDR2 is SYDVKM. CDR3 nucleotides: TGTGCCAGCAGTTTATCGGGGAGTGGAAACACCATATATTTT. It codes for CASSLSGSGNTIYF. Full variable domain (missing parts from reference TRBV28 and TRBJ1-3): DVKVTQSSRYLVKRTGEKVFLECVQDMDHENMFWYRQDPGLGLRLIYFSYDVKMKEKGDIPEGYSVSREKKERFSLILESASTNQTSMYLCASSLSGSGNTIYFGEGSWLTVV.

The J gene is TRBJ2-1, the V gene TRBV5-1; 12 positions agree with TRBD2. The germline CDR1 and CDR2 sequences are SGHRS and YFSETQ. V lost 0 bases, J lost 9 bases, and 4 bases stayed unmatched. The CDR3 contains 15 residues. The CDR3 nucleotides read TGCGCCAGCAGCTTGGCCTTACTAGCGGGAGGTGAGCAGTTCTTC. It codes for CASSLALLAGGEQFF.

This chain joins TRBV13 and TRBJ2-3; 9 bases map to TRBD1. V was clipped by 3 bases and J by 1 base; unmatched bases: 8. Germline-derived CDR1 and CDR2 are PRHDT and FYEKMQ (reference sequence). The CDR3 spans 17 residues. The CDR3 loop reads CASSLRTGVRGTDTQYF. The CDR3 DNA is TGTGCCAGCAGCTTGAGGACAGGGGTTCGAGGCACAGATACGCAGTATTTT.

This clone was found a few times. V gene TRBV2 combines with J gene TRBJ2-7, with D hard to call. Per germline, CDR1 SNHLY and CDR2 FYNNEI. The CDR3 length is 11 residues. V lost 7 bases to trimming and J lost 0 bases, with 4 bases between them. CDR3 nucleotide sequence: TGTGCCAGCAAGAGCTCCTACGAGCAGTACTTC. It specifies CASKSSYEQYF.

V gene TRBV4-1 combines with J gene TRBJ2-3, with 7 bases lining up with TRBD2. With 1 base clipped from V and 1 base from J, the junction kept 5 bases outside the gene matches. Germline CDR1 reads MGHRA; CDR2 reads YSYEKL. CDR3 size: 16 residues. The CDR3 loop is CASSQVGGERTDTQYF. Here the CDR3 DNA reads TGCGCCAGCAGCCAAGTTGGGGGGGAACGCACAGATACGCAGTATTTT.

The gene calls are TRBV28 and TRBJ1-2; 9 positions agree with TRBD1. This CDR3 region has 14 residues. Losses at the gene ends were 6 bases for V and 7 bases for J; bases not matched to a gene: 9. Germline V lookup: CDR1 MDHEN, CDR2 SYDVKM. CDR3 in amino acids: CASRPGQGQGGYTF. The CDR3 DNA is TGTGCCAGCAGGCCGGGACAGGGACAAGGTGGCTACACCTTC.